Listed here are 31 T cell receptor beta chains from one sample, sequenced in a study of cytomegalovirus exposure and HLA in healthy donors. TCRdb keeps only in-frame clones here, not all; method: immunoSEQ multiplex PCR. Here the sample spans a few hundred thousand clones, over 80% being singletons. The material sequenced was PBMCs. The source of these receptors is a woman aged 30 to 39 in good health and CMV-seropositive.

This chain links TRBV5-4 with TRBJ2-1; D is perhaps TRBD1 or TRBD2 (6 bases each). Trimming stripped 0 bases from V and 9 bases from J, with 16 bases between. This CDR3 is 15 amino acids long. Germline V gene sequence: CDR1 SGHNT, CDR2 YYREEE (reference sequence). CDR3 region: CASSLAEGGIGEQFF. CDR3 sequence (DNA): TGTGCCAGCAGCTTGGCCGAGGGGGGCATAGGTGAGCAGTTCTTC.

A single count supports this clone. This chain connects TRBV15 to TRBJ2-7; no definite D call. Germline CDR1 reads LNHNV; CDR2 reads YYDKDF (reference sequence). V was shortened by 8 bases and J by 4 bases, with 18 bases between the two germline ends. The CDR3 has 14 residues. Written as DNA, the CDR3 is TGTGCCACCGGGTCGGCCAAGGATAGGTACGAGCAGTACTTC. Translated: CATGSAKDRYEQYF. The full variable domain, in which reference TRBV15 and TRBJ2-7 provide the parts outside the CDR3, is DAMVIQNPRYQVTQFGKPVTLSCSQTLNHNVMYWYQQKSSQAPKLLFHYYDKDFNNEADTPDNFQSRRPNTSFCFLDIRSPGLGDTAMYLCATGSAKDRYEQYFGPGTRLTVT.

This chain links TRBV13 with TRBJ1-2; no clear D gene. This CDR3 comprises 12 residues. Trimming removed 2 bases from V and 3 bases from J, with 4 bases in between. The germline gives CDR1 PRHDT, CDR2 FYEKMQ (reference sequence). CDR3 DNA: TGTGCCAGCAGCTTACGGGACTATGGCTACACCTTC. Translating gives CASSLRDYGYTF.

The rearrangement links TRBV7-9 to TRBJ1-4; 7 nucleotides match TRBD1. V lost 8 bases and J lost 8; bases outside the gene matches: 17. This CDR3 has 16 residues. Germline V gives CDR1 SEHNR, CDR2 FQNEAQ (reference sequence). CDR3 residues: CASFSTGYGGKEKLFF. CDR3 DNA: TGTGCCAGCTTCTCGACAGGGTACGGAGGAAAGGAAAAACTGTTTTTT.

The chain recombines TRBV28 with TRBJ1-1; D is undetermined. This CDR3 contains 11 residues. CDR1 is MDHEN and CDR2 is SYDVKM in the germline V gene. V lost 9 bases, J lost 1 base, and 6 bases lay in between. CDR3 amino acids: CASGENTEAFF. In DNA, the CDR3 is TGTGCCAGTGGCGAGAACACTGAAGCTTTCTTT.

The gene calls are TRBV4-1 and TRBJ1-5; D call uncertain. With 4 bases removed from V and 6 bases from J, the gap between germline ends came to 16 bases. Germline-derived CDR1 and CDR2 are MGHRA and YSYEKL. This CDR3 has 15 amino acids. The CDR3 region is CASSLRTDGLQPQHF. In DNA, the CDR3 is TGCGCCAGCAGCCTCCGGACGGATGGGCTTCAGCCCCAGCATTTT.

The CDR3 coding sequence is TGTGCCACCAGCAGAGCTACAAGAGAAAAACTGTTTTTT. Translated: CATSRATREKLFF. The V and J genes are TRBV15 and TRBJ1-4; D is uncertain. The V gene lost 1 base and the J gene lost 8 bases, with 8 bases spanning the gap. The germline V gene has CDR1 LNHNV and CDR2 YYDKDF (reference sequence). This CDR3 spans 13 amino acids.

The chain carries TRBV29-1 and TRBJ1-3; no definite D call. V was trimmed by 4 bases and J by 3 bases, leaving 10 bases between them. The germline V gene has CDR1 SQVTM and CDR2 ANQGSEA. The CDR3 covers 13 residues. This CDR3 is CSVGIHDGNTIYF. The CDR3 region has the DNA TGCAGCGTTGGGATCCACGATGGAAACACCATATATTTT.

The genes are TRBV2 and TRBJ1-2; no definite D call. Germline V gene lookup returns CDR1 SNHLY and CDR2 FYNNEI. The CDR3 totals 10 residues. Between the trimmed V and J ends, which lost 6 bases and 7 bases, there was a span of 6 bases. This CDR3 reads CASRAGGYTF. The DNA of the CDR3 is TGTGCCAGCAGGGCGGGTGGCTACACCTTC. The whole variable domain, remainder taken from reference TRBV2 and TRBJ1-2, is EPEVTQTPSHQVTQMGQEVILRCVPISNHLYFYWYRQILGQKVEFLVSFYNNEISEKSEIFDDQFSVERPDGSNFTLKIRSTKLEDSAMYFCASRAGGYTFGSGTRLTVV.

There are a few counts of this clone. The chain has TRBV20-1 and TRBJ1-3; no firm D call. The germline V gene encodes CDR1 DFQATT and CDR2 SNEGSKA (reference sequence). V was trimmed by 4 bases and J by 4 bases, leaving 5 bases between them. The CDR3 is 11 amino acids. CDR3 in amino acids: CSAKNGNTIYF. The CDR3 DNA follows: TGCAGTGCTAAGAACGGAAACACCATATATTTT.

The chain is built from TRBV5-6 and TRBJ1-5; D is uncertain. With 0 bases removed from V and 3 bases from J, the gap between germline ends came to 13 bases. Germline values: CDR1 SGHDT, CDR2 YYEEEE. The CDR3 extends over 16 amino acids. Here the CDR3 reads CASSLAQLGNNQPQHF. CDR3 sequence (DNA): TGTGCCAGCAGCTTGGCTCAGCTAGGGAACAATCAGCCCCAGCATTTT.

V gene TRBV4-1 combines with J gene TRBJ1-5, with a weak D call TRBD1 (6 bases). The V end lost 0 bases, the J end lost 7 bases, and 10 bases lay between the germline ends. CDR1 is MGHRA, CDR2 YSYEKL, per germline. This CDR3 is 14 amino acids long. The CDR3 region has the DNA TGCGCCAGCAGCCAAGACCAGGGGCTGCAGCCCCAGCATTTT. Translating it yields CASSQDQGLQPQHF.

The chain employs TRBV27 and TRBJ2-2, with 10 bases matching TRBD2. CDR3 length: 15 amino acids. In germline, CDR1 is MNHEY, CDR2 SMNVEV (reference sequence). Losses at the gene ends were 6 bases for V and 6 bases for J; bases not matched to a gene: 7. DNA of the CDR3: TGTGCCAGCAGGGTAGGACTAGCGGATGCCGGGGAGCTGTTTTTT. Translation gives CASRVGLADAGELFF.

V usage is TRBV11-3 and J usage is TRBJ2-7, with D perhaps TRBD2 (5 bases). The CDR3 has 16 amino acids. Looked up from germline, CDR1 is SGHNT and CDR2 is YENEEA. The V and J ends lost 1 base and 6 bases respectively, with 19 bases between them. The CDR3 region is CASSLGVGGSRGEQYF. CDR3 bases: TGTGCCAGCAGCTTAGGAGTTGGCGGGTCTAGAGGCGAGCAGTACTTC.

The chain is built from TRBV30 and TRBJ1-2, with D perhaps TRBD1 (5 bases). This CDR3 is 14 amino acids long. V gave up 2 bases and J gave up 4 bases, with 14 bases separating them. Germline values: CDR1 GTSNPN, CDR2 SVGIG (reference sequence). The CDR3 sequence: CAWSKRRGGYGYTF. In DNA, the CDR3 is TGTGCCTGGAGTAAACGGAGGGGTGGCTATGGCTACACCTTC. Drawing the rest from reference TRBV30 and TRBJ1-2, the complete variable domain is SQTIHQWPATLVQPVGSPLSLECTVEGTSNPNLYWYRQAAGRGLQLLFYSVGIGQISSEVPQNLSASRPQDRQFILSSKKLLLSDSGFYLCAWSKRRGGYGYTFGSGTRLTVV.

On this clone itself: Other nucleotide sequences from this sample produce the same CDR3. The chain joins TRBV30 to TRBJ1-3; D is unresolved. The germline V gene encodes CDR1 GTSNPN and CDR2 SVGIG (reference sequence). The CDR3 extends over 12 amino acids. Trimming pared 0 bases from V and 4 bases from J, leaving 4 bases between. Here the CDR3 DNA reads TGTGCCTGGAGTGTAGCCGGAAACACCATATATTTT. It encodes CAWSVAGNTIYF. Supplemented by reference TRBV30 and TRBJ1-3, the full variable domain reads SQTIHQWPATLVQPVGSPLSLECTVEGTSNPNLYWYRQAAGRGLQLLFYSVGIGQISSEVPQNLSASRPQDRQFILSSKKLLLSDSGFYLCAWSVAGNTIYFGEGSWLTVV.

J is TRBJ1-1 and V is TRBV6-5; TRBD1 agrees at 9 bases. Germline lookup yields CDR1 MNHEY and CDR2 SVGAGI. With V trimmed by 6 bases and J by 1 base, 9 bases remained unmatched. The CDR3 loop spans 16 amino acids. The CDR3 DNA follows: TGTGCCAGCAGATACACATTGGGACAGGGGAACACTGAAGCTTTCTTT. This codes for CASRYTLGQGNTEAFF.

The rearrangement uses TRBV5-3 and TRBJ1-4; a possible D gene is TRBD1 (5 bases). TRBV5-3 is an open reading frame whose function is uncertain. The CDR3 sequence is 15 residues long. V was pared by 4 bases and J by 5 bases, with 15 bases between. The CDR3 DNA reads as TGTGCCAGAAGCAGTACCACAGGCATAAATGAAAAACTGTTTTTT. The encoded protein is CARSSTTGINEKLFF.

The rearrangement joins TRBV18 to TRBJ1-1; TRBD1 is a possible D gene (5 bases). Looked up from germline, CDR1 is KGHSH and CDR2 is LQKENI. The CDR3 is 13 amino acids. Trimming removed 2 bases from V and 10 bases from J, with 14 bases in between. CDR3 nucleotide sequence: TGTGCCAGCTCACCAAGGGACGGTGTTGCAGCTTTCTTT. Translated, it gives CASSPRDGVAAFF.

The genes are TRBV27 and TRBJ1-4; D remains ambiguous. In germline, CDR1 is MNHEY, CDR2 SMNVEV (reference sequence). The CDR3 runs to 12 residues. Trimming pared 5 bases from V and 6 bases from J, leaving 7 bases between. The CDR3, as DNA: TGTGCCAGCAGTCCCCCCGATGAAAAACTGTTTTTT. Translated: CASSPPDEKLFF.

This clone was counted a single time. The chain joins TRBV29-1 to TRBJ1-1, with D unresolved. Germline CDR1 SQVTM, CDR2 ANQGSEA. The CDR3 has 10 amino acids. CDR3 sequence reads: CSTQNTEAFF. In nucleotides, the CDR3 is TGCAGTACGCAGAACACTGAAGCTTTCTTT.

The genes are TRBV10-1 and TRBJ2-1, with a weak D call TRBD1 (6 bases). The germline gives CDR1 WNHNN, CDR2 SYGVQD (reference sequence). This CDR3 is 14 amino acids long. V lost 8 bases, J lost 1 base, and 12 bases lay in between. Here the CDR3 reads CASSEQGSYNEQFF. CDR3 in DNA: TGCGCCAGCTCGGAGCAGGGGTCCTACAATGAGCAGTTCTTC.

This rearrangement joins TRBV6-1 to TRBJ2-1, with D perhaps matching TRBD1 (5 bases). The CDR3 loop spans 14 amino acids. Trimming took 6 bases from V and 10 from J, leaving 19 bases between them. Germline CDR1 reads MNHNS; CDR2 reads SASEGT. The CDR3, as DNA: TGTGCCAGCAGAGAGACAGTTAAAATAGGGGAGCAGTTCTTC. Translated, it gives CASRETVKIGEQFF.

The count of this clone is one. The chain has TRBV15 and TRBJ1-5, with D possibly TRBD1 on 6 matching bases. CDR1 is LNHNV, CDR2 YYDKDF, per germline (reference sequence). The CDR3 has 15 amino acids. Trimming removed 0 bases from V and 4 bases from J, with 10 bases in between. CDR3 sequence (DNA): TGTGCCACCAGCAGAGATCATACAGGGAATCAGCCCCAGCATTTT. Protein product: CATSRDHTGNQPQHF.

The chain joins TRBV19 to TRBJ1-2; D is unclear. The CDR3 runs 13 residues. Germline-derived CDR1 and CDR2 are LNHDA and SQIVND (reference sequence). The CDR3 region is CACTLGANYGYTF. CDR3 nucleotides: TGTGCATGTACCCTCGGTGCTAACTATGGCTACACCTTC.

The chain joins TRBV5-4 to TRBJ1-2; D uncertain. Germline V gives CDR1 SGHNT, CDR2 YYREEE (reference sequence). This CDR3 region has 14 residues. The ends were cut back, 9 bases at V and 3 bases at J, with 18 bases in the middle. CDR3 in amino acids: CATASQDEDYGYTF. The CDR3 DNA reads TGTGCCACTGCAAGCCAGGACGAAGACTATGGCTACACCTTC.

J is TRBJ2-1 and V is TRBV9; D call uncertain. From germline, CDR1 is SGDLS and CDR2 YYNGEE. The V gene lost 4 bases and the J gene lost 6 bases, with 8 bases spanning the gap. This CDR3 is built from 12 residues. CDR3 in DNA: TGTGCCAGCAGCCCAACCCCCAATGAGCAGTTCTTC. Translated, it gives CASSPTPNEQFF.

In this sample, this clone turned up a few times. V is TRBV10-3 and J is TRBJ1-2; D is undetermined. Per the germline V gene, CDR1 is ENHRY and CDR2 is SYGVKD. Trimming stripped 6 bases from V and 5 bases from J, with 10 bases between. The CDR3 has 12 residues. The CDR3 nucleotides read TGTGCCATCAGGAGGGATGGTTATGGCTACACCTTC. Translated: CAIRRDGYGYTF.

This clone came up once. The chain joins TRBV2 to TRBJ2-1; D unresolved. CDR3 length equals 11 residues. The V gene's germline CDR1 is SNHLY and CDR2 FYNNEI. V was clipped by 9 bases and J by 2 bases, with 5 bases between them. The chain's CDR3 is CARSPYNEQFF. CDR3 bases: TGTGCCAGATCTCCCTACAATGAGCAGTTCTTC.

This sequence joins TRBV19 and TRBJ1-1, with a tentative D call TRBD1 (5 bases). Germline-derived CDR1 and CDR2 are LNHDA and SQIVND (reference sequence). The CDR3 runs 14 residues. V was trimmed by 3 bases and J by 4 bases, leaving 12 bases between them. CDR3 coding DNA: TGTGCCAGTAGTATTCGCCAGGGAGGCACTGAAGCTTTCTTT. It specifies CASSIRQGGTEAFF.

The chain recombines TRBV11-2 with TRBJ2-1; D gene ambiguous. This CDR3 comprises 12 residues. Trimming removed 1 base from V and 9 bases from J, with 7 bases in between. Germline CDR1 is SGHAT and CDR2 is FQNNGV. CDR3 sequence (DNA): TGTGCCAGCAGCTTAGGTTGGGGTGAGCAGTTCTTC. It specifies CASSLGWGEQFF.